The present TCR beta chain was sequenced within a study of CD8+ T cells in alopecia areata. Looking at the study overall: For the treated group, dosing was oral tofacitinib at 5 to 10 mg twice daily. Patients remained on tofacitinib for 6 to 18 months and then went 6 months without it.

The V gene's germline CDR1 is SEHNR and CDR2 FQNEAQ (reference sequence). This CDR3 comprises 16 residues. Trimming removed 2 bases from V and 4 bases from J; junction bases left unmatched: 8. Extracted RNA was reverse transcribed into cDNA, the sequencing template. Only in-frame clones appear in the TCRdb table, and some are missing; sequencing was by immunoSEQ multiplex PCR. The table includes roughly 170,000 clones, 59% detected once. Sequencing was performed on CD4+ T cells sorted from blood, taken at week 0. This sequence joins TRBV7-9 and TRBJ2-7; 10 bases agree with TRBD1. The origin of this receptor is a human donor with alopecia areata. CDR3 amino acids: CASSLNRDRGVYEQYF. The DNA for the CDR3 is TGTGCCAGCAGCTTAAACAGGGACAGGGGAGTTTACGAGCAGTACTTC.